The source of this TCR beta chain is a study of T cell responses to AZD1222 COVID-19 vaccine. As regards this clone: Its antigen is undetermined.

The study, taken as a whole, reports: The study sampled repertoires only after the peak T cell response.

Sequencing used immunoSEQ multiplex PCR; TCRdb keeps in-frame clones, though not all of them. The sample includes 200,000 or so clones, around 89% seen only once; the top ten take under 7.5%. The CDR3 covers 17 residues. V gave up 4 bases and J gave up 7 bases, with 23 bases separating them. CDR1 is SGHKS, CDR2 YYEKEE, per germline (reference sequence). This clonotype was obtained from an adult in good health. This sequence joins TRBV5-5 and TRBJ1-4; D possibly corresponds to TRBD1 (5 bases). Here the sequenced sample was peripheral blood, taken on day 0 of AZD1222 vaccination. The CDR3 loop is CASSGRGPGQGGEKLFF. The CDR3 nucleotides are TGTGCCAGCAGCGGGAGGGGACCGGGGCAGGGTGGTGAAAAACTGTTTTTT.